Following are 2 T cell receptor beta chains from one sample sequenced in a study of siplizumab effects on memory and regulatory T cells. Sequencing was performed with immunoSEQ multiplex PCR; in TCRdb, only in-frame clones are kept and a portion is missing. The sample includes tens of thousands of clones, approximately 97% of them seen just once. Sequenced sample: naive CD8+ T cells sorted from blood. All receptors come from a human donor in good health.

CDR3 sequence (DNA): TGTGCTAGTGGCCACAGGCCAGATCAGCCCCAGCATTTT. As protein: CASGHRPDQPQHF. J is TRBJ1-5 and V is TRBV12-5; TRBD1 might be the D (5 bases). The CDR3 is made up of 13 amino acids. Trimming shortened V by 6 bases and J by 5 bases, and 11 bases separated the two germline ends. The V gene's germline CDR1 is LGHNT and CDR2 FRNRAP.

This clone showed up just once. Other DNA sequences in this specimen translate into the identical CDR3. The V and J genes are TRBV19 and TRBJ1-5, with no clear D. The germline gives CDR1 LNHDA, CDR2 SQIVND (reference sequence). This CDR3 has 15 amino acids. Trimming took off 1 base at V and 1 base at J, with 8 bases between the two ends. Here the CDR3 DNA reads TGTGCCAGTAGTATAGCCTCAAGGAGCAATCAGCCCCAGCATTTT. The encoded protein is CASSIASRSNQPQHF.